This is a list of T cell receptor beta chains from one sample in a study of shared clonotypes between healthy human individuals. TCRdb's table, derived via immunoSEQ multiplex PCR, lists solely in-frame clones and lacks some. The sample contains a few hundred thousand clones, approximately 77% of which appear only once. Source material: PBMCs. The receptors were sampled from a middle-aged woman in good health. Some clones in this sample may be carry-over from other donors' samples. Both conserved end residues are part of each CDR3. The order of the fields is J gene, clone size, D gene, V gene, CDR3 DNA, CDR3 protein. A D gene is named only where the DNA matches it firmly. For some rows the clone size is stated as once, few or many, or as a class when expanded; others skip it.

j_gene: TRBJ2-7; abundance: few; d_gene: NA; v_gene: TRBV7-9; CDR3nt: TGTGCCAGCAGCTTAGTTGCGGGATTCGAGCAGTACTTC; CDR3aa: CASSLVAGFEQYF
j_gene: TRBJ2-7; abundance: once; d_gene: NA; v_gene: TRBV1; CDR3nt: TGCACCAGCAGCCTACCGGGACTAGCGGGAGGCCTTTCCTACGAGCAGTACTTC; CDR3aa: CTSSLPGLAGGLSYEQYF
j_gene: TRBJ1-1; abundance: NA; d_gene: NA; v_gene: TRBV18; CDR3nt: TGTGCCAGCTCACCGGGACGTGGGAACACTGAAGCTTTCTTT; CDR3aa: CASSPGRGNTEAFF
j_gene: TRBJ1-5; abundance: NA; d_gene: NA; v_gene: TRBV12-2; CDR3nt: TGTGCAAGTCGTCGAAACGGACAGGGAAGTAATCAGCCCCAGCATTTT; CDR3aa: CASRRNGQGSNQPQHF
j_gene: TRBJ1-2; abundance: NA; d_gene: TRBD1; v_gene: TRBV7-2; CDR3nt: TGTGCCAGCAGCAACCGGGACAGAGGCGGCTACACCTTC; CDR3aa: CASSNRDRGGYTF
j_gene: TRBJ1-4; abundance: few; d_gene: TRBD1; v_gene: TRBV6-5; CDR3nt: TGTGCCAGCAGTTATGGACAGGGAGCCCTTGAAAAACTGTTTTTT; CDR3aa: CASSYGQGALEKLFF
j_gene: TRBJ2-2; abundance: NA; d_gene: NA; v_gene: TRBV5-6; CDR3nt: TGTGCCAGCAGCTTGGGTGGCCCCACAAGCACGAACACCGGGGAGCTGTTTTTT; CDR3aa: CASSLGGPTSTNTGELFF
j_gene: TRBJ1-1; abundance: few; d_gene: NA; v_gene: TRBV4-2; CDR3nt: TGTGCCAGCAGCCCCGGGCAGGGGAAGATAACTGAAGCTTTCTTT; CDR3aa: CASSPGQGKITEAFF
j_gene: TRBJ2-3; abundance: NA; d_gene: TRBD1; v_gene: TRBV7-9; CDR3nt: TGTGCCAGCAGCTCACGGGCCCTCACAGGGGCCGATACGCAGTATTTT; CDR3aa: CASSSRALTGADTQYF
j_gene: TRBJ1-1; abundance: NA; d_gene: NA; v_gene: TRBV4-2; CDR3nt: TGTGCCAGCAGCCAAGATAGGGCGGGGGCTGGTTCAAGGGCTTTCTTT; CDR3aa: CASSQDRAGAGSRAFF
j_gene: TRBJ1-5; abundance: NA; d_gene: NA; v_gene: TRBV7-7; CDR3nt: TGTGCTAGCAGCGAAGGCCCGAATCAGCCCCAGCATTTT; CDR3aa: CASSEGPNQPQHF
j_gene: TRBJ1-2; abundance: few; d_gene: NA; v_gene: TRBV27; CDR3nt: TGTGCCAGCAGTCTTCGACAGGCCCCGGGGTATGGCTACACCTTC; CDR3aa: CASSLRQAPGYGYTF
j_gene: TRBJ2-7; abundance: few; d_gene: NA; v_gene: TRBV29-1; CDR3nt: TGCAGCGTTGCCCCCTTGACTTATCCCTACGAGCAGTACTTC; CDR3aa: CSVAPLTYPYEQYF
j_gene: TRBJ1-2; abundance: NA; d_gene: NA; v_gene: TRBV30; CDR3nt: TGTGCCTGGAGTGAAGGGGGTGGCTACACCTTC; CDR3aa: CAWSEGGGYTF
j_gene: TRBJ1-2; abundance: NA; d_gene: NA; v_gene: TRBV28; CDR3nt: TGTGCCAGCAGTTTGGCGAACTTTGGTGGCTACACCTTC; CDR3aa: CASSLANFGGYTF
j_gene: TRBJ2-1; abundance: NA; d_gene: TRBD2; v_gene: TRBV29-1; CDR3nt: TGCAGCGTTGACGGCCGGAGTTGGCGGGAGGGCCGGGATGAGCAGTTCTTC; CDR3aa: CSVDGRSWREGRDEQFF
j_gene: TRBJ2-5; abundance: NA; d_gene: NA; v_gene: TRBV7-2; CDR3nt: TGTGCCAGCAGCTTAGATTCGGGGGACGAGACCCAGTACTTC; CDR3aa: CASSLDSGDETQYF
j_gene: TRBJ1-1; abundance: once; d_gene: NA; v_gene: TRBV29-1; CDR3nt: TGCAGCGTTGAAGATGCAGGACCGAACACTGAAGCTTTCTTT; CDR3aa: CSVEDAGPNTEAFF
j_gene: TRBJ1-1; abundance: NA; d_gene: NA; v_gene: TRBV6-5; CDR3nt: TGTGCCAGCAGTTACTCCGGCCAGGGGAACACTGAAGCTTTCTTT; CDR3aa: CASSYSGQGNTEAFF
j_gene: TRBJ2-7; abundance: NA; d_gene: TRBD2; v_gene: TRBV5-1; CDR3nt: TGCGCCAGCAGCACCCGGGACTACCACGAGCAGTACTTC; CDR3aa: CASSTRDYHEQYF
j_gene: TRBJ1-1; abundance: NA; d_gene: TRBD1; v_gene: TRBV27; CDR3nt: TGTGCCAGCAGACTACAGGGGGCGAACACTGAAGCTTTCTTT; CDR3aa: CASRLQGANTEAFF
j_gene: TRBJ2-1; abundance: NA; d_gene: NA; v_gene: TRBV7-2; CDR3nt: TGTGCCAGCAGACCCGGGACCTTCTACAATGAGCAGTTCTTC; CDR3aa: CASRPGTFYNEQFF
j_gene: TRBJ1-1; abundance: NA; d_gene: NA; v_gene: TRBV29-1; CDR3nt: TGCAGCGTCCTTCGGACCGAGGGGACTGAAGCTTTCTTT; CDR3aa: CSVLRTEGTEAFF
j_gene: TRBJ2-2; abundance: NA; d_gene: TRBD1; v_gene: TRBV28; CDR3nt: TGTGCCAGCCGGGACAGGGGTACCGGGGAGCTGTTTTTT; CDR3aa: CASRDRGTGELFF
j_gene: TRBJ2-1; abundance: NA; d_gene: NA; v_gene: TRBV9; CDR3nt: TGTGCCAGCAGCCGACTCGTGGCTTCCAATGAGCAGTTCTTC; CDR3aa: CASSRLVASNEQFF
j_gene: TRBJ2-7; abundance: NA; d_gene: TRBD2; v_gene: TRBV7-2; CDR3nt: TGTGCCAGCAGCTTACTAGCGGCCCTTGAGGAGCAGTACTTC; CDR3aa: CASSLLAALEEQYF
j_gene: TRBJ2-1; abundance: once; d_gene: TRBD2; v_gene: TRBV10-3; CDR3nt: TGTGCCACTGGACTAGCGGAGTCCAATGAGCAGTTCTTC; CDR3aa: CATGLAESNEQFF
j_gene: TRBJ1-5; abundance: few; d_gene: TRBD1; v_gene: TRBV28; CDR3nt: TGTGCCAGCAGAATGACAGGGCCGGGCAATCAGCCCCAGCATTTT; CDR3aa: CASRMTGPGNQPQHF
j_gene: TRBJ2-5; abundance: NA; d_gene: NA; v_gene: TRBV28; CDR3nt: TGTGCCAGCAGTTCCACCGCCCTAGAGACCCAGTACTTC; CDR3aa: CASSSTALETQYF
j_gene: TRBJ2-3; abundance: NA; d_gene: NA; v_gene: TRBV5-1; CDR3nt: TGCGCCAGCACTCCCGACTTCACAGATACGCAGTATTTT; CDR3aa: CASTPDFTDTQYF
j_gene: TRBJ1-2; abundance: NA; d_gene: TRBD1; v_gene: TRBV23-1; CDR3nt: TGCGCCAGCAGTCAAAGGACGACAGGGTGTGGCTACACCTTC; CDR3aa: CASSQRTTGCGYTF
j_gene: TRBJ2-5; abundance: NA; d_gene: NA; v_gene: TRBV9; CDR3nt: TGTGCCAGCAGCGTGGGACAAGGGGGGGAGACCCAGTACTTC; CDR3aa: CASSVGQGGETQYF
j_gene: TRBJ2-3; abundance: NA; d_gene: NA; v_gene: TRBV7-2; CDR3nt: TGTGCCAGCAGCCAGGGTCTAGCGAAAGATACGCAGTATTTT; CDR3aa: CASSQGLAKDTQYF
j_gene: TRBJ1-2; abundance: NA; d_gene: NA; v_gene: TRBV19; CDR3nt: TGTGCCAGTAGTATAGATTCGGGGTCCATATGCACCTTC; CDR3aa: CASSIDSGSICTF
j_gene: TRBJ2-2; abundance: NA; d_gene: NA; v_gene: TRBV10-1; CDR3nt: TGCGCCAGCAGCCAAACAGGGAACACCGGGGAGCTGTTTTTT; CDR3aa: CASSQTGNTGELFF
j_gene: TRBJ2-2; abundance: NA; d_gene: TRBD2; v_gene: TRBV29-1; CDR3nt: TGCAGCGCACGGACTAGCGCCGGGGAGCTGTTTTTT; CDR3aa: CSARTSAGELFF
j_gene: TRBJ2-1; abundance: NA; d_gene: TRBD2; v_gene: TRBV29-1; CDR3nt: TGCAGCGTTGTTGCGGGAGGCCGCAATGAGCAGTTCTTC; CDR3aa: CSVVAGGRNEQFF
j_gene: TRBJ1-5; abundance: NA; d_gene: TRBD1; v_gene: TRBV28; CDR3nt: TGTGCCAGCAGTTTCCAGGACAGGGGTCGTCAGCCCCAGCATTTT; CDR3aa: CASSFQDRGRQPQHF
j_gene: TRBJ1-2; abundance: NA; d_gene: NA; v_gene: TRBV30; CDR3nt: TGTGCCTGGAGTTCGGACGTACTATATGGCTACACCTTC; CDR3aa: CAWSSDVLYGYTF
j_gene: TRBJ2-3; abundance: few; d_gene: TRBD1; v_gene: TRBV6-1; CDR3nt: TGTGCCAGCAGTGAACTGGACAGGGGGCCTGATACGCAGTATTTT; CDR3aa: CASSELDRGPDTQYF
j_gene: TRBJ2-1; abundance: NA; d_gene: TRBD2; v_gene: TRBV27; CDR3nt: TGTGCCAGCAGTTGGATAGGACCGACTAGCGGGAGTTACAATGAGCAGTTCTTC; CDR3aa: CASSWIGPTSGSYNEQFF